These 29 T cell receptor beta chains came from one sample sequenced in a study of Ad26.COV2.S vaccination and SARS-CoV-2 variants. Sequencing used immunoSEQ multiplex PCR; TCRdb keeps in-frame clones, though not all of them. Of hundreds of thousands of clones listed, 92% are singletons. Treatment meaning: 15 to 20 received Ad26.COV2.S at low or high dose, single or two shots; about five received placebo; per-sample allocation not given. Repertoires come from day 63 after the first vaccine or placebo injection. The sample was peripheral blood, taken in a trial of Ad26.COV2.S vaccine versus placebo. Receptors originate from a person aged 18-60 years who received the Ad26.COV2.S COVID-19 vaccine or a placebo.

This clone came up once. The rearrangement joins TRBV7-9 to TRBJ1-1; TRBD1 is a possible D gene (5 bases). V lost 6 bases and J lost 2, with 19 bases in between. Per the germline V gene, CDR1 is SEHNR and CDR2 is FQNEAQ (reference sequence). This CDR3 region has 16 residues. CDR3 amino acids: CASRLGGAGPNTEAFF. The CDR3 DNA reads TGTGCCAGCAGACTAGGTGGGGCAGGGCCCAACACTGAAGCTTTCTTT.

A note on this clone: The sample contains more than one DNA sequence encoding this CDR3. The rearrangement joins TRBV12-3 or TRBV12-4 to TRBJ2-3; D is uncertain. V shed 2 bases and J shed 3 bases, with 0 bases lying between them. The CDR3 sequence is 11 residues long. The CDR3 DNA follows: TGTGCCAGCAGTTTAACAGATACGCAGTATTTT. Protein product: CASSLTDTQYF.

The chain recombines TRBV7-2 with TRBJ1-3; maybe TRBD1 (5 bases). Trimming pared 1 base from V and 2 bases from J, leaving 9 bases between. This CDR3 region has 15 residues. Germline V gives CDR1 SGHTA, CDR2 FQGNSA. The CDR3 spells CASSLGGITGNTIYF. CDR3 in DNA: TGTGCCAGCAGCTTAGGGGGGATTACTGGAAACACCATATATTTT.

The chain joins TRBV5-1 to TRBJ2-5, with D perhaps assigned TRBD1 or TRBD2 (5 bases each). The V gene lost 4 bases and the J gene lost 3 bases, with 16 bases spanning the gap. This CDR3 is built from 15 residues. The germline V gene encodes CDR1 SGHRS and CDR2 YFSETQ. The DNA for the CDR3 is TGCGCCAGCAGCAGGATCCCGGGGCAGGAAGAGACCCAGTACTTC. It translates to CASSRIPGQEETQYF. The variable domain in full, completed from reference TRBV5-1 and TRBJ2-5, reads KAGVTQTPRYLIKTRGQQVTLSCSPISGHRSVSWYQQTPGQGLQFLFEYFSETQRNKGNFPGRFSGRQFSNSRSEMNVSTLELGDSALYLCASSRIPGQEETQYFGPGTRLLVL.

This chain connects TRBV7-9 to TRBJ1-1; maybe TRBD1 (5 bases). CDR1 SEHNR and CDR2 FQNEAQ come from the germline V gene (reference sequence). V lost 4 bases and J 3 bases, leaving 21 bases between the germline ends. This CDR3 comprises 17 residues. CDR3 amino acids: CASSSLRGWRGDTEAFF. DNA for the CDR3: TGTGCCAGCAGCTCGCTCCGGGGATGGCGGGGGGACACTGAAGCTTTCTTT.

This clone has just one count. The CDR3 spells CASSLAPQGRLDQPQHF. In DNA form, the CDR3 reads TGTGCCAGCAGCTTAGCCCCACAGGGACGTCTTGATCAGCCCCAGCATTTT. The gene calls are TRBV7-8 and TRBJ1-5; tentatively, D is TRBD1 (6 bases). The CDR3 extends over 17 amino acids. Germline V CDR1 and CDR2: SGHVS, FQNEAQ. Trimming removed 0 bases from V and 5 bases from J, with 17 bases in between. The full variable domain, with the rest looked up from reference TRBV7-8 and TRBJ1-5, is GAGVSQSPRYKVAKRGQDVALRCDPISGHVSLFWYQQALGQGPEFLTYFQNEAQLDKSGLPSDRFFAERPEGSVSTLKIQRTQQEDSAVYLCASSLAPQGRLDQPQHFGDGTRLSIL.

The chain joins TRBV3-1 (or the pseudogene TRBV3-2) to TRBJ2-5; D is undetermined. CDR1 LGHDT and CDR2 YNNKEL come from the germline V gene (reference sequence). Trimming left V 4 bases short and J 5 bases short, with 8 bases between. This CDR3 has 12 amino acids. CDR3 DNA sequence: TGTGCCAGCAGCCCGCGTGGGGAGACCCAGTACTTC. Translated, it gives CASSPRGETQYF.

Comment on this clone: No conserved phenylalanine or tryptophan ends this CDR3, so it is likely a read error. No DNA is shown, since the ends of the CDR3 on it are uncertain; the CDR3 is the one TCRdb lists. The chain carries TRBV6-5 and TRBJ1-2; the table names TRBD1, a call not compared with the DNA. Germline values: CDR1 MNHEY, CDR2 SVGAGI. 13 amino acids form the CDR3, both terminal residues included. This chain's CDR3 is CASSYGSGTALLI.

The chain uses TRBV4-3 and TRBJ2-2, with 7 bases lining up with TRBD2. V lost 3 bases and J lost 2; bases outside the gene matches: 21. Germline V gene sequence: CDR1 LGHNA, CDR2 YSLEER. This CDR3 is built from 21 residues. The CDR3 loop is CASSQIVGLVNPMTNTGELFF. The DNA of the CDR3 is TGCGCCAGCAGCCAGATCGTCGGACTAGTAAACCCGATGACTAACACCGGGGAGCTGTTTTTT.

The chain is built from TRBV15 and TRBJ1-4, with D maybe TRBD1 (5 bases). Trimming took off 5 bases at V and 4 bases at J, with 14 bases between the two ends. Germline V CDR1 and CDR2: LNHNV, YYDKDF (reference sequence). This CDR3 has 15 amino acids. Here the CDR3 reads CATSPSRGINEKLFF. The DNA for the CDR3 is TGTGCCACCAGCCCATCACGGGGGATTAATGAAAAACTGTTTTTT.

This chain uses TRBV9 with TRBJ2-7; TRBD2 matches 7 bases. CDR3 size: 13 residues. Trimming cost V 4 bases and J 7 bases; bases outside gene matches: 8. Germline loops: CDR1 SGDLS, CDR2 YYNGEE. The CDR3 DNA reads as TGTGCCAGCAGCTCTAGCGGTTCGGGAGAGCAGTACTTC. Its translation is CASSSSGSGEQYF.

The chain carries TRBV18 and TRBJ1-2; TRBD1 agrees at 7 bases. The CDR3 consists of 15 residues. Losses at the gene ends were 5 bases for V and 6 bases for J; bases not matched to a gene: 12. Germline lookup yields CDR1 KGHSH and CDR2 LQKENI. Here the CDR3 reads CASSNKGETGNGYTF. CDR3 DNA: TGTGCCAGCTCAAACAAGGGGGAGACAGGGAATGGCTACACCTTC.

CDR3 coding DNA: TGTGCCAGCTCACCGGGGGGGAGAGTCACAGATACGCAGTATTTT. Protein sequence: CASSPGGRVTDTQYF. The chain couples TRBV18 to TRBJ2-3, with 7 bases that match TRBD2. The CDR3 loop spans 15 amino acids. V was clipped by 3 bases and J by 2 bases; unmatched bases: 5. In germline, CDR1 is KGHSH, CDR2 LQKENI.

CDR3 loop: CASSLVRTDTQYF. The CDR3 DNA follows: TGTGCCAGCAGCCTCGTGCGCACAGATACGCAGTATTTT. J is TRBJ2-3 and V is TRBV7-2; D not certain. With 5 bases removed from V and 1 base from J, the gap between germline ends came to 7 bases. The CDR3 has 13 residues. Germline CDR1 is SGHTA and CDR2 is FQGNSA.

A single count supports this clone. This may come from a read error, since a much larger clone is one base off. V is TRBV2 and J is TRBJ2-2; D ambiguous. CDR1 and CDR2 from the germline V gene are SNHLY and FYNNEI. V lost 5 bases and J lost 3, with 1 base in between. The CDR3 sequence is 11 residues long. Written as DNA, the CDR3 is TGTGCCAGCAGTTACACCGGGGAGCTGTTTTTT. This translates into CASSYTGELFF.

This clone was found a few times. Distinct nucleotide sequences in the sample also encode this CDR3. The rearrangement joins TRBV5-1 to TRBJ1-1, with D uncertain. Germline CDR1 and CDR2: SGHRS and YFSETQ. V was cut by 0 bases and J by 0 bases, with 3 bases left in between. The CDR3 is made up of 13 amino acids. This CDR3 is CASSLEMNTEAFF. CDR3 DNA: TGCGCCAGCAGCTTGGAGATGAACACTGAAGCTTTCTTT.

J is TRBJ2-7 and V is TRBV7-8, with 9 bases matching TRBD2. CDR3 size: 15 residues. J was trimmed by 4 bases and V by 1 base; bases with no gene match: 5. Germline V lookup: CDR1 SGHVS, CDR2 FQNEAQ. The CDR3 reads CASSLEGLARYEQYF. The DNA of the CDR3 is TGTGCCAGCAGCTTAGAAGGACTAGCGAGATACGAGCAGTACTTC.

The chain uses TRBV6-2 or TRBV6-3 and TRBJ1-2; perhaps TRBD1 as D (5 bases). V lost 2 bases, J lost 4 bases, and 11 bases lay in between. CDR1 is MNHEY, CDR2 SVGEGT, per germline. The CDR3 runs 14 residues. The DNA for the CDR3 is TGTGCCAGCAGTTACGGGGCAGGGATCTATGGCTACACCTTC. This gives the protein CASSYGAGIYGYTF.

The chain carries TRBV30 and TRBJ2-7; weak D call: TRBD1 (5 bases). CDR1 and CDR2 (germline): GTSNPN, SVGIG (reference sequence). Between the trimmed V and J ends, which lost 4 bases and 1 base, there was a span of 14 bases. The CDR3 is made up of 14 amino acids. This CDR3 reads CAWTIVQGSYEQYF. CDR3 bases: TGTGCCTGGACCATCGTGCAGGGTTCCTACGAGCAGTACTTC. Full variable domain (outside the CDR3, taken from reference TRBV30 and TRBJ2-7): SQTIHQWPATLVQPVGSPLSLECTVEGTSNPNLYWYRQAAGRGLQLLFYSVGIGQISSEVPQNLSASRPQDRQFILSSKKLLLSDSGFYLCAWTIVQGSYEQYFGPGTRLTVT.

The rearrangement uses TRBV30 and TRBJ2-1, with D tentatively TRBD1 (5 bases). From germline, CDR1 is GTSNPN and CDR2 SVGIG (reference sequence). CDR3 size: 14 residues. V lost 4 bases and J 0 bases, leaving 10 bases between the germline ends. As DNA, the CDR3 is TGTGCCTGGAAGACAGCCAGCTCCTACAATGAGCAGTTCTTC. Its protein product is CAWKTASSYNEQFF.

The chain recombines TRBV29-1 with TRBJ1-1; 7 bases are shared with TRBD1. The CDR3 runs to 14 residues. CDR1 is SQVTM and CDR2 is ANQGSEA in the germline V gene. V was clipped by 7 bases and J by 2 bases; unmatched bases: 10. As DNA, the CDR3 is TGCAGCGCTAAACAGGGGACGATTAACACTGAAGCTTTCTTT. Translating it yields CSAKQGTINTEAFF.

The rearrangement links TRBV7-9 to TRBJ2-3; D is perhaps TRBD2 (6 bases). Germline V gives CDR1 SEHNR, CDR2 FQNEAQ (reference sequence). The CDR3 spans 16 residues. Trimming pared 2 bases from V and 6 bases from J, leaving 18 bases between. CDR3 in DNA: TGTGCCAGCAGCTTAAGGAGGAGTGCGGACTATGATACGCAGTATTTT. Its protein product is CASSLRRSADYDTQYF.

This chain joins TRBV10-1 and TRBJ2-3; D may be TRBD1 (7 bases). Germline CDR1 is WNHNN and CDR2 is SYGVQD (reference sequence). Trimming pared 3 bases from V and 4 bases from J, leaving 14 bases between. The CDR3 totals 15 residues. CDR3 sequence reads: CASSDWRGLADTQYF. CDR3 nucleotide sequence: TGCGCCAGCAGTGACTGGAGGGGGCTGGCAGATACGCAGTATTTT.

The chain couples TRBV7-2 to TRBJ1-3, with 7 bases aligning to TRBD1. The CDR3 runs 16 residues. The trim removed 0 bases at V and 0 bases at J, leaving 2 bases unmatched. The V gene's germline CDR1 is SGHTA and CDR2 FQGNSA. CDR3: CASSLAGGPSGNTIYF. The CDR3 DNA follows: TGTGCCAGCAGCTTAGCAGGGGGCCCCTCTGGAAACACCATATATTTT.

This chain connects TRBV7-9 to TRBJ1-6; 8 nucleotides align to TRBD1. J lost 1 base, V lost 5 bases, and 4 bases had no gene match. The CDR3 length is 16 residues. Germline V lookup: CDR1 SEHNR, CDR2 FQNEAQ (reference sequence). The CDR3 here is CASSPGQGSYNSPLHF. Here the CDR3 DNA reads TGTGCCAGCAGCCCCGGACAGGGTTCCTATAATTCACCCCTCCACTTT.

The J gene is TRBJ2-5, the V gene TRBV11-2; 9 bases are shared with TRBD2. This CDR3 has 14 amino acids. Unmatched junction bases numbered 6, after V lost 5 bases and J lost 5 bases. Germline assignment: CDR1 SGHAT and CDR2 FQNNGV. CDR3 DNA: TGTGCCAGCAGCCGGGGACTAGCTGGGGAGACCCAGTACTTC. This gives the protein CASSRGLAGETQYF.

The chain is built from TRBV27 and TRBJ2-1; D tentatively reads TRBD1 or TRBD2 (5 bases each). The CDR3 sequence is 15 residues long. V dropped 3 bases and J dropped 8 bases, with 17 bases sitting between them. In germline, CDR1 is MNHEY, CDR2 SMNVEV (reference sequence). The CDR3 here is CASSFLGAGMDEQFF. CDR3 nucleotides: TGTGCCAGCAGTTTCTTAGGGGCCGGGATGGATGAGCAGTTCTTC.

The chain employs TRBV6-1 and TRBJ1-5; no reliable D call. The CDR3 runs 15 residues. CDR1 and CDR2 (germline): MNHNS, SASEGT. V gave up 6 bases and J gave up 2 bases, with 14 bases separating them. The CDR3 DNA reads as TGTGCCAGCAGACCCTCAGGCGGGGGCAATCAGCCCCAGCATTTT. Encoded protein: CASRPSGGGNQPQHF.

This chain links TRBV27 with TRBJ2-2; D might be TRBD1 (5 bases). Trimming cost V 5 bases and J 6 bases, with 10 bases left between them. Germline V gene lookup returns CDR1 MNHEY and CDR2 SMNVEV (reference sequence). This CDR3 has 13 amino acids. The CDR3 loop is CASSIQGSGELFF. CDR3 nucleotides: TGTGCCAGCAGTATTCAGGGATCCGGGGAGCTGTTTTTT.